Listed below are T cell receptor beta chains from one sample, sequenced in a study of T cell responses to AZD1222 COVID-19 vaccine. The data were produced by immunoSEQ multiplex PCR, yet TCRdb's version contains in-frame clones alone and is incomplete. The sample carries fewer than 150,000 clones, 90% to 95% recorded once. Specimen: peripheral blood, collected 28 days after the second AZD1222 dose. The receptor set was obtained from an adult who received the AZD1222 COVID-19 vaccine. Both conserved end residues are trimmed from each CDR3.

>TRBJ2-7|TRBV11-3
ASSLHLGNEQY
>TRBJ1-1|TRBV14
ASRSREELEAF
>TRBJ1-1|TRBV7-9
ASSSPWGNTEAF
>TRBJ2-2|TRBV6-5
ASSSNPTRELF
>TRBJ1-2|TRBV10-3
AISESTINYGYT
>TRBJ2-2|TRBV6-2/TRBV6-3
ASSYTGLADTGELF
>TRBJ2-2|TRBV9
ASSPRGTVFTGELF
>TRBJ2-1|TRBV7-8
ASSLQSGAYNEQF
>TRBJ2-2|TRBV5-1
ASSARGRELF
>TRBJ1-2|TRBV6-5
ASSNPLRGYT